The clone carrying this TCR beta chain came up once. Its antigen is still unknown. Treatment meaning: over 15 received Ad26.COV2.S at low or high dose, single or two shots; roughly five received placebo; per-sample allocation not given. After the first vaccine or placebo injection, samples were drawn on day 63. At a Boston site, the person donating was an adult of 18-55 years. V lost 3 bases, J lost 3 bases, and 7 bases stayed unmatched. This CDR3 spans 15 amino acids. The germline V gene has CDR1 KGHSH and CDR2 LQKENI. Produced via immunoSEQ multiplex PCR; TCRdb's table is partial and in-frame only. Of about 280,000 clones listed, 70% to 90% are singletons. This specimen comes from a study of Ad26.COV2.S vaccination and SARS-CoV-2 variants. Study summary: This donor came from the COV1001 trial of Ad26.COV2.S. Ad26.COV2.S given intramuscularly, once or twice 56 days apart.

Study conclusions and caveats: Breadth, reportedly substantial, characterized the spike-specific CD8+ and CD4+ T cell responses after vaccination.

The sequencing used peripheral blood, collected in a trial of Ad26.COV2.S vaccine versus placebo. The rearrangement links TRBV18 to TRBJ1-1, with TRBD1 matching 7 bases. This clonotype was obtained from a person between 18 and 59 years old who received the Ad26.COV2.S COVID-19 vaccine or a placebo. CDR3 in DNA: TGTGCCAGCTCACCTTTCAGGGGGGCCGACACTGAAGCTTTCTTT. This translates into CASSPFRGADTEAFF.